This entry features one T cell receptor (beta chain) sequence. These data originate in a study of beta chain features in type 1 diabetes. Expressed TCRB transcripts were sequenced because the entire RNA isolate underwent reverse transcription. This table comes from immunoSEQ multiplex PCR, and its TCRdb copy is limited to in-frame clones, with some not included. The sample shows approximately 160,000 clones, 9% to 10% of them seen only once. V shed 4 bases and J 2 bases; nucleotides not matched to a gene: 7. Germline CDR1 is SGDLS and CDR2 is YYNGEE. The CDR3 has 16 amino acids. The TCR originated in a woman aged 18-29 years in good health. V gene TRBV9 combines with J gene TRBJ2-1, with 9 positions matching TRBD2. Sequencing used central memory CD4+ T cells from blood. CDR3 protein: CASSIRGGAAYNEQFF. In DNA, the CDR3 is TGTGCCAGCAGCATCCGCGGGGGGGCCGCCTACAATGAGCAGTTCTTC.